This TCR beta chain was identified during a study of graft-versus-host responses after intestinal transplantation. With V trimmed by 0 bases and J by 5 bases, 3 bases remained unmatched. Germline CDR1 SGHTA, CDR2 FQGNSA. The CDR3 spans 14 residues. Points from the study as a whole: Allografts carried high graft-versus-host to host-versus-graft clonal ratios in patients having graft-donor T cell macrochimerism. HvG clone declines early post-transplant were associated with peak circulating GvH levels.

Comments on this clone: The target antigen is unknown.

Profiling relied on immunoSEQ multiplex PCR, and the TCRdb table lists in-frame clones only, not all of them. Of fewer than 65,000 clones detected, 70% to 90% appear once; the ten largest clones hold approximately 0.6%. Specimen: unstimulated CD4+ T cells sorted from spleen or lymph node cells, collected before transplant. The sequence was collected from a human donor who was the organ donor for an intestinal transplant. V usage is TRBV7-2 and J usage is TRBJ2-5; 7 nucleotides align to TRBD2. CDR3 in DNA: TGTGCCAGCAGCTTAGCAGGGGAGGGGGAGACCCAGTACTTC. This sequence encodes CASSLAGEGETQYF.